A selection of T cell receptor beta chains follows, all from one sample in a study of PD-L1 blockade in urothelial cancer. Data came from immunoSEQ multiplex PCR; TCRdb stores just in-frame clones and leaves some out. Of tens of thousands of clones in the sample, 90% were seen once. Sequencing was performed on PBMCs, taken around atezolizumab (anti-PD-L1) treatment. Source of these receptors: a man between 60 and 75 years old with urothelial cancer. CDR3s include the opening cysteine and the closing phenylalanine or tryptophan. The D gene is left open where the match is weak. Part of the rows lack a size; the others show once, few, many or a class for expanded clones.

TRBV7-3,TRBJ1-2,-,many,CASSEGFQGYTF,TGTGCCAGCAGCGAGGGTTTTCAAGGCTACACCTTC
TRBV7-3,TRBJ1-1,TRBD1,-,CASSRTGGTNTEAFF,TGTGCCAGCAGCCGTACAGGGGGCACGAACACTGAAGCTTTCTTT
TRBV4-2,TRBJ2-3,-,-,CASSQDRSGGTQYF,TGTGCCAGCAGCCAAGATAGGTCCGGAGGAACGCAGTATTTT
TRBV5-4,TRBJ1-2,-,-,CASSLRQHNYGYTF,TGTGCCAGCAGCTTAAGACAGCACAACTATGGCTACACCTTC
TRBV28,TRBJ1-2,-,-,CASSFGQNYGYTF,TGTGCCAGCAGTTTCGGACAAAACTATGGCTACACCTTC
TRBV5-8,TRBJ1-1,TRBD1,-,CASSSTGGWTEAFF,TGTGCCAGCAGCTCGACAGGGGGATGGACTGAAGCTTTCTTT
TRBV2,TRBJ1-1,TRBD1,-,CASRDATGGAEAFF,TGTGCCAGCAGGGACGCTACAGGGGGTGCTGAAGCTTTCTTT
TRBV14,TRBJ2-5,-,-,CASSQGRGAQYF,TGTGCCAGCAGCCAAGGCCGGGGAGCCCAGTACTTC
TRBV6-6,TRBJ1-4,TRBD1,-,CASRDRVTNEKLFF,TGTGCCAGCAGAGACAGGGTAACTAATGAAAAACTGTTTTTT
TRBV2,TRBJ1-2,-,-,CASTPEGGGGYTF,TGTGCCAGCACCCCGGAGGGGGGGGGTGGCTACACCTTC
TRBV4-1,TRBJ1-6,-,-,CASSQDRGGSSPLHF,TGCGCCAGCAGCCAAGATCGGGGGGGCTCATCACCCCTCCACTTT
TRBV4-2,TRBJ2-6,TRBD1,-,CASSGTGQLVGGANVLTF,TGTGCCAGCTCTGGGACGGGACAGCTCGTAGGCGGGGCCAACGTCCTGACTTTC
TRBV9,TRBJ2-5,TRBD1,-,CASSVEGTGGETQYF,TGTGCCAGCAGCGTAGAAGGGACAGGGGGGGAGACCCAGTACTTC
TRBV30,TRBJ1-4,-,-,CAWNSDGATNEKLFF,TGTGCCTGGAACTCGGACGGGGCAACTAATGAAAAACTGTTTTTT
TRBV7-2,TRBJ2-3,TRBD2,-,CASSPGLASAQYF,TGTGCCAGCAGCCCCGGACTAGCGAGCGCGCAGTATTTT
TRBV7-6,TRBJ2-3,TRBD2,-,CASSPQTSGTDTQYF,TGTGCCAGCAGCCCCCAGACTAGCGGCACAGATACGCAGTATTTT
TRBV7-7,TRBJ2-1,-,-,CASSLALGRGYEQFF,TGTGCTAGCAGCTTAGCGTTAGGCAGGGGATATGAGCAGTTCTTC
TRBV5-1,TRBJ2-7,-,-,CASRVGSPHEQYF,TGCGCCAGCAGGGTGGGCTCTCCCCACGAGCAGTACTTC
TRBV11-2,TRBJ1-1,-,-,CASSSRTEPTGTEAFF,TGTGCCAGCAGCAGCCGGACAGAGCCTACGGGCACTGAAGCTTTCTTT
TRBV2,TRBJ2-3,TRBD1,-,CASRPGTGSDTQYF,TGTGCCAGCAGACCCGGGACAGGGTCAGATACGCAGTATTTT
TRBV28,TRBJ2-1,TRBD2,-,CASSPLAGEKVEQFF,TGTGCCAGCAGTCCTCTAGCGGGAGAGAAGGTTGAGCAGTTCTTC
TRBV5-5,TRBJ1-6,-,-,CASSLSINSPLHF,TGTGCCAGCAGCCTTAGTATTAATTCACCCCTCCACTTT
TRBV7-9,TRBJ2-3,-,few,CASSFGSTDTQYF,TGTGCCAGCAGCTTCGGTAGCACAGATACGCAGTATTTT
TRBV14,TRBJ2-1,-,-,CASSQEVPVGGEQFF,TGTGCCAGCAGCCAAGAGGTCCCCGTGGGAGGTGAGCAGTTCTTC
TRBV6-5,TRBJ2-3,-,-,CASSYTRGGEDTQYF,TGTGCCAGCAGTTACACAAGGGGAGGTGAAGATACGCAGTATTTT